This T cell receptor (beta chain) originates from a study of T cells in Graves' hyperthyroidism and ophthalmopathy. Uncontrolled infection, other autoimmune disease, pregnancy and lactation each barred patients from inclusion. Diagnoses were made from clinical symptoms, serum measures (thyroxine and TRAb), thyroid ultrasound and orbital computed tomography. This clonotype was seen only once. RNA transcripts yielded amplified TCR beta CDR3 regions. TCR CDR3 underwent first-round RT-PCR with the HTBI primer set. MiXCR, applied by TCRdb to the multiplex PCR reads, yields one record per CDR3 protein. Of more than 350,000 distinct CDR3 sequences in the sample, 15% are singletons; the top ten hold around a third. The length of the CDR3 is 11 residues. Germline V gene sequence: CDR1 MGHDK, CDR2 SYGVNS. V was trimmed by 3 bases and J by 9 bases, leaving 9 bases between them.

Sequencing was carried out using blood. The V and J genes are TRBV25-1 and TRBJ2-7; no clear D. The receptor comes from a woman in her 30s with Graves' hyperthyroidism. Written as DNA, the CDR3 is TGTGCCAGCAGTGACGGTCCCGGGCAGTACTTC. Its protein is CASSDGPGQYF.